One sample yielded the 20 T cell receptor beta chains listed below, sequenced in a study of OX40 agonist ivuxolimab in advanced cancers. Libraries were prepared by immunoSEQ multiplex PCR; TCRdb keeps only in-frame clonotypes and omits some of them. The sample shows tens of thousands of clones, 75% to 85% of them seen only once. The sequencing here drew on CD4+ or CD8+ T cells sorted from blood, taken in a trial of the OX40 agonist ivuxolimab. The receptor set was obtained from an adult with an advanced solid tumor such as melanoma, head and neck, liver or kidney cancer.

The V gene is TRBV7-2, the J gene TRBJ2-3; D might be TRBD2 (5 bases). Germline assignment: CDR1 SGHTA and CDR2 FQGNSA. Trimming stripped 3 bases from V and 0 bases from J, with 16 bases between. The CDR3 runs 17 residues. CDR3 protein: CASSFPSTRSSTDTQYF. CDR3 bases: TGTGCCAGCAGCTTCCCTAGCACTCGATCTAGCACAGATACGCAGTATTTT.

The chain carries TRBV15 and TRBJ2-2, with 10 bases aligning to TRBD2. Trimming took 5 bases from V and 4 from J; bases not matched to a gene: 1. The CDR3 loop spans 14 amino acids. The germline CDR1 and CDR2 sequences are LNHNV and YYDKDF (reference sequence). The DNA of the CDR3 is TGTGCCACCAGCGAGCGGGGGGGCACCGGGGAGCTGTTTTTT. Protein: CATSERGGTGELFF.

This clone was counted only a few times. The chain carries TRBV18 and TRBJ1-1; 7 bases line up with TRBD1. This CDR3 comprises 17 residues. V lost 3 bases, J lost 1 base, and 11 bases stayed unmatched. Germline V gene data show CDR1 as KGHSH and CDR2 as LQKENI. CDR3 sequence (DNA): TGTGCCAGCTCACCGAATACAGGGGTATTGGGGAACACTGAAGCTTTCTTT. This encodes CASSPNTGVLGNTEAFF. The variable domain in full, with the rest retrieved from reference TRBV18 and TRBJ1-1, is NAGVMQNPRHLVRRRGQEARLRCSPMKGHSHVYWYRQLPEEGLKFMVYLQKENIIDESGMPKERFSAEFPKEGPSILRIQQVVRGDSAAYFCASSPNTGVLGNTEAFFGQGTRLTVV.

The J gene is TRBJ1-1, the V gene TRBV6-5, with unresolved D. This CDR3 region has 14 residues. CDR1 is MNHEY and CDR2 is SVGAGI in the germline V gene. Trimming shortened V by 7 bases and J by 1 base, and 13 bases separated the two germline ends. The CDR3 sequence: CASKEDHTNTEAFF. The DNA of the CDR3 is TGTGCCAGCAAGGAGGACCACACGAACACTGAAGCTTTCTTT.

This sequence joins TRBV12-5 and TRBJ1-2; D might be TRBD1 (5 bases). The length of the CDR3 is 14 residues. With 6 bases removed from V and 1 base from J, the gap between germline ends came to 12 bases. CDR1 is LGHNT and CDR2 is FRNRAP in the germline V gene. CDR3 in amino acids: CASGGQGGNYGYTF. For the CDR3, the DNA is TGTGCTAGTGGGGGGCAGGGCGGTAACTATGGCTACACCTTC.

V and J are TRBV2 and TRBJ1-2, with D uncertain. The germline V and J ends were trimmed by 8 bases and 6 bases, with 13 bases remaining between them. Looked up from germline, CDR1 is SNHLY and CDR2 is FYNNEI. The CDR3 is 12 residues long. The CDR3 nucleotides are TGTGCCAGCCTGCTCCGGCGGGATGGCTACACCTTC. Protein product: CASLLRRDGYTF.

The rearrangement uses TRBV6-5 and TRBJ1-1, with D possibly being TRBD1 (5 bases). This CDR3 is built from 13 residues. CDR1 and CDR2 (germline): MNHEY, SVGAGI. V lost 2 bases, J lost 4 bases, and 8 bases lay in between. This CDR3 reads CASSYEGSTEAFF. The CDR3 DNA is TGTGCCAGCAGTTACGAGGGGAGCACTGAAGCTTTCTTT.

The chain links TRBV7-9 to TRBJ1-2; D not resolved. Germline CDR1 SEHNR, CDR2 FQNEAQ (reference sequence). The CDR3 loop spans 13 amino acids. V was cut by 5 bases and J by 8 bases, with 15 bases left in between. The CDR3 protein is CASSPGPRVGYTF. The CDR3 DNA reads as TGTGCCAGCAGCCCCGGTCCCCGAGTAGGCTACACCTTC. The complete variable domain, with remaining parts taken from reference TRBV7-9 and TRBJ1-2, reads DTGVSQNPRHKITKRGQNVTFRCDPISEHNRLYWYRQTLGQGPEFLTYFQNEAQLEKSRLLSDRFSAERPKGSFSTLEIQRTEQGDSAMYLCASSPGPRVGYTFGSGTRLTVV.

The V gene is TRBV27, the J gene TRBJ2-3; 7 nucleotides line up with TRBD1. This CDR3 is built from 14 residues. CDR1 and CDR2 (germline): MNHEY, SMNVEV (reference sequence). With 7 bases clipped from V and 4 bases from J, the junction kept 8 bases outside the gene matches. The CDR3 protein is CASNPFDRADTQYF. The CDR3 DNA follows: TGTGCCAGCAACCCCTTCGACAGGGCAGATACGCAGTATTTT.

The chain uses TRBV27 and TRBJ2-5, with 7 positions matching TRBD1. The CDR3 sequence is 14 residues long. V trimming: 3 bases; J trimming: 5 bases; junction bases outside the gene matches: 6. Germline CDR1 and CDR2: MNHEY and SMNVEV (reference sequence). CDR3 coding DNA: TGTGCCAGCAGTTTCTGGACAGGCCACGAGACCCAGTACTTC. This gives the protein CASSFWTGHETQYF.

The rearrangement joins TRBV27 to TRBJ2-3; the D is unclear. The germline CDR1 and CDR2 sequences are MNHEY and SMNVEV (reference sequence). Trimming left V 4 bases short and J 3 bases short, with 2 bases between. CDR3 size: 11 residues. CDR3 in DNA: TGTGCCAGCAGTTCAACAGATACGCAGTATTTT. Translation: CASSSTDTQYF.

The chain has TRBV5-6 and TRBJ1-6; D is undetermined. In germline, CDR1 is SGHDT, CDR2 YYEEEE. Trimming took off 4 bases at V and 12 bases at J, with 14 bases between the two ends. This CDR3 contains 13 residues. The CDR3 DNA reads as TGTGCCAGCAGCCTGGGTTGGCAAGAACCCCTCCACTTT. It specifies CASSLGWQEPLHF.

This sequence joins TRBV25-1 and TRBJ1-1; D is possibly TRBD1 (5 bases). Germline V gene lookup returns CDR1 MGHDK and CDR2 SYGVNS. The CDR3 runs to 16 residues. With 3 bases removed from V and 0 bases from J, the gap between germline ends came to 14 bases. DNA for the CDR3: TGTGCCAGCAGTGATTTAGGGGAGGGATTGAACACTGAAGCTTTCTTT. Translated, it gives CASSDLGEGLNTEAFF.

V is TRBV5-1 and J is TRBJ2-7; D remains unclear. This CDR3 contains 15 residues. V lost 1 base, J lost 3 bases, and 14 bases lay in between. Germline lookup yields CDR1 SGHRS and CDR2 YFSETQ. CDR3 bases: TGCGCCAGCAGCTTGCACGATGTGAGCTTCTACGAGCAGTACTTC. Its protein product is CASSLHDVSFYEQYF. The complete variable domain, with remaining parts taken from reference TRBV5-1 and TRBJ2-7, reads KAGVTQTPRYLIKTRGQQVTLSCSPISGHRSVSWYQQTPGQGLQFLFEYFSETQRNKGNFPGRFSGRQFSNSRSEMNVSTLELGDSALYLCASSLHDVSFYEQYFGPGTRLTVT.

This chain connects TRBV5-1 to TRBJ1-4; TRBD1 might be the D (5 bases). Germline V CDR1 and CDR2: SGHRS, YFSETQ. The CDR3 totals 14 residues. Trimming left V 2 bases short and J 7 bases short, with 12 bases between. Here the CDR3 reads CASSFVGVGEKLFF. The CDR3 nucleotides read TGCGCCAGCAGCTTCGTGGGGGTGGGTGAAAAACTGTTTTTT.

This clone was recorded only once. The rearrangement links TRBV13 to TRBJ1-2; the match to TRBD1 covers 7 bases. CDR3 length: 13 residues. The germline V gene has CDR1 PRHDT and CDR2 FYEKMQ (reference sequence). The junction had 4 bases not matched to a gene; V was cut back by 5 bases and J by 4 bases. DNA of the CDR3: TGTGCCAGCAGCCGGACAGGTTCCTATGGCTACACCTTC. Translating gives CASSRTGSYGYTF.

This rearrangement joins TRBV6-5 to TRBJ1-2; the D is unclear. The germline V and J ends were trimmed by 1 base and 3 bases, with 6 bases remaining between them. CDR1 and CDR2 from the germline V gene are MNHEY and SVGAGI. The CDR3 covers 13 residues. The CDR3 DNA reads TGTGCCAGCAGTTACTTCGGGGACTATGGCTACACCTTC. Protein sequence: CASSYFGDYGYTF.

The genes are TRBV27 and TRBJ1-6, with 11 bases fitting TRBD1. CDR3 size: 15 residues. In germline, CDR1 is MNHEY, CDR2 SMNVEV (reference sequence). With V trimmed by 4 bases and J by 9 bases, 5 bases remained unmatched. DNA of the CDR3: TGTGCCAGCAGTTACGGACAGGGGGCAGGTTCACCCCTCCACTTT. It is translated as CASSYGQGAGSPLHF.

The chain combines TRBV6-6 with TRBJ2-1, with 12 bases aligning to TRBD2. The CDR3 is 14 amino acids. V was clipped by 8 bases and J by 3 bases; unmatched bases: 2. CDR1 is MNHNY and CDR2 is SVGAGI in the germline V gene (reference sequence). CDR3 nucleotides: TGTGCCAGCCAGACTAGCGGGGGCTACAATGAGCAGTTCTTC. Its protein is CASQTSGGYNEQFF.

This clone was observed a single time. The chain employs TRBV2 and TRBJ2-7; 8 positions agree with TRBD1. J was trimmed by 0 bases and V by 6 bases; bases with no gene match: 16. The germline V gene has CDR1 SNHLY and CDR2 FYNNEI. The CDR3 contains 18 residues. As DNA, the CDR3 is TGTGCCAGCAGCGAACCAGGGGGCGAGGCTCCCAGCTCCTACGAGCAGTACTTC. As protein: CASSEPGGEAPSSYEQYF.